Below are 26 T cell receptor beta chains sequenced from a single sample in a study of CD8+ T cells in alopecia areata. Once RNA had been extracted, it was reverse transcribed into cDNA to act as the sequencing template. Sequencing was performed with immunoSEQ multiplex PCR; in TCRdb, only in-frame clones are kept and a portion is missing. Found here are 95,000 to 100,000 clones, 61% of them singletons; the top ten hold 15% to 19%. Treatment described: oral pan-JAK inhibitor, 5-10 mg twice daily. This specimen was CD8+ T cells sorted from blood, taken at week 4, from a patient treated with tofacitinib. These receptors originate from a human donor with alopecia areata.

V gene TRBV5-1 combines with J gene TRBJ2-7; D might be TRBD2 (6 bases). The V gene's germline CDR1 is SGHRS and CDR2 YFSETQ. Between the trimmed V and J ends, which lost 0 bases and 1 base, there was a span of 14 bases. This CDR3 is 16 amino acids long. This CDR3 reads CASSLELAEKSYEQYF. The CDR3 nucleotides read TGCGCCAGCAGCTTGGAACTAGCAGAAAAGTCCTACGAGCAGTACTTC.

This sequence joins TRBV15 and TRBJ2-7; 7 nucleotides agree with TRBD1. The junction had 8 bases not matched to a gene; V was cut back by 6 bases and J by 6 bases. The germline CDR1 and CDR2 sequences are LNHNV and YYDKDF (reference sequence). This CDR3 has 13 residues. CDR3 region: CATSPTGTVEQYF. CDR3 in DNA: TGTGCCACCAGTCCGACAGGGACGGTCGAGCAGTACTTC.

Remarks on this clone: In the same sample, other DNA sequences code for this CDR3. The V call is TRBV9, the J call TRBJ2-1; D not resolved. Germline V lookup: CDR1 SGDLS, CDR2 YYNGEE. Trimming left V 3 bases short and J 7 bases short, with 11 bases between. The CDR3 has 13 amino acids. The CDR3 sequence: CASSADGINEQFF. DNA of the CDR3: TGTGCCAGCAGCGCCGACGGAATAAATGAGCAGTTCTTC.

The gene calls are TRBV4-1 and TRBJ2-1; D may be TRBD1 or TRBD2 (5 bases each). The CDR3 spans 17 residues. V was trimmed by 0 bases and J by 5 bases, leaving 17 bases between them. The germline V gene has CDR1 MGHRA and CDR2 YSYEKL. The CDR3 loop is CASSQDPGEQGHNEQFF. For the CDR3, the DNA is TGCGCCAGCAGCCAAGATCCCGGGGAGCAGGGACACAATGAGCAGTTCTTC.

This clone appeared once. This sequence joins TRBV30 and TRBJ2-5, with D tentatively TRBD1 (7 bases). Per germline, CDR1 GTSNPN and CDR2 SVGIG (reference sequence). Trimming took off 3 bases at V and 4 bases at J, with 12 bases between the two ends. The CDR3 loop spans 13 amino acids. CDR3 residues: CAWSQGGAETQYF. CDR3 nucleotides: TGTGCCTGGAGCCAGGGGGGCGCAGAGACCCAGTACTTC.

CDR3 in amino acids: CSVELRPYEQYF. CDR3 DNA sequence: TGCAGCGTTGAGCTACGGCCCTACGAGCAGTACTTC. This chain links TRBV29-1 with TRBJ2-7, with no clear D. From germline, CDR1 is SQVTM and CDR2 ANQGSEA. This CDR3 spans 12 amino acids. The V end was cut by 3 bases, the J end by 2 bases, with 8 bases between.

This clone was counted once. The chain recombines TRBV5-1 with TRBJ2-1, with TRBD2 identical over 10 bases. Germline trimming cut 4 bases from V and 3 bases from J; bases unmatched to any gene: 7. The CDR3 totals 16 residues. Germline CDR1 is SGHRS and CDR2 is YFSETQ. This CDR3 reads CASSRYIAGGYNEQFF. CDR3 bases: TGCGCCAGCAGCCGCTATATAGCGGGAGGCTACAATGAGCAGTTCTTC.

J is TRBJ2-1 and V is TRBV30; D is ambiguous. Trimming took 4 bases from V and 7 from J, leaving 11 bases between them. The V gene's germline CDR1 is GTSNPN and CDR2 SVGIG (reference sequence). The CDR3 totals 12 residues. The CDR3 sequence: CAWNGVGNEQFF. In nucleotides, the CDR3 is TGTGCCTGGAATGGGGTTGGTAATGAGCAGTTCTTC.

The DNA of the CDR3 is TGCAGCGTTGAAGACGGGTCTTCCTACGAGCAGTACTTC. Protein: CSVEDGSSYEQYF. This sequence joins TRBV29-1 and TRBJ2-7; D unresolved. CDR3 length: 13 amino acids. The ends were cut back, 0 bases at V and 1 base at J, with 7 bases in the middle. Germline V gene sequence: CDR1 SQVTM, CDR2 ANQGSEA.

This clone was detected only once. This sequence joins TRBV5-6 and TRBJ1-1; 8 bases are a match to TRBD1. The junction had 12 bases not matched to a gene; V was cut back by 1 base and J by 10 bases. The CDR3 covers 15 residues. Germline assignment: CDR1 SGHDT and CDR2 YYEEEE. CDR3 nucleotides: TGTGCCAGCAGCTTGTCGTCCCAGGGGGCTGTTGGAGCTTTCTTT. This sequence encodes CASSLSSQGAVGAFF.

The genes are TRBV27 and TRBJ2-5; D remains unclear. Per the germline V gene, CDR1 is MNHEY and CDR2 is SMNVEV (reference sequence). CDR3 length equals 13 residues. V gave up 0 bases and J gave up 6 bases, with 8 bases separating them. CDR3 sequence reads: CASSLSAEKTQYF. In DNA form, the CDR3 reads TGTGCCAGCAGTTTATCTGCGGAAAAGACCCAGTACTTC.

The chain recombines TRBV30 with TRBJ2-7; possibly TRBD1 or TRBD2 for D (6 bases each). V was shortened by 4 bases and J by 4 bases, with 14 bases between the two germline ends. There are 13 residues in the CDR3. Looked up from germline, CDR1 is GTSNPN and CDR2 is SVGIG (reference sequence). CDR3 residues: CAWTFIGGYEQYF. In nucleotides, the CDR3 is TGTGCCTGGACGTTCATAGGGGGGTACGAGCAGTACTTC.

The chain recombines TRBV25-1 with TRBJ2-5, with 7 bases matching TRBD1. Germline trimming cut 3 bases from V and 7 bases from J; bases unmatched to any gene: 2. The CDR3 sequence is 12 residues long. Germline V gene lookup returns CDR1 MGHDK and CDR2 SYGVNS. The CDR3 protein is CASSDPGGTQYF. The CDR3 DNA reads TGTGCCAGCAGTGATCCAGGGGGGACCCAGTACTTC.

This clone was counted between two and nine times. The chain carries TRBV27 and TRBJ2-7; D unclear. Trimming stripped 5 bases from V and 4 bases from J, with 12 bases between. The germline V gene encodes CDR1 MNHEY and CDR2 SMNVEV (reference sequence). The CDR3 covers 13 residues. The DNA for the CDR3 is TGTGCCAGCAGTCCGCGGTTGGCTTACGAGCAGTACTTC. Translated: CASSPRLAYEQYF.

The chain couples TRBV9 to TRBJ2-3, with D tentatively TRBD2 (6 bases). This CDR3 contains 16 residues. Trimming cost V 0 bases and J 2 bases, with 13 bases left between them. Looked up from germline, CDR1 is SGDLS and CDR2 is YYNGEE. DNA of the CDR3: TGTGCCAGCAGCGTAGATGGCGGGACGATCACAGATACGCAGTATTTT. Its translation: CASSVDGGTITDTQYF.

J is TRBJ2-7 and V is TRBV5-6; no clear D. V lost 7 bases and J 4 bases, leaving 18 bases between the germline ends. The germline CDR1 and CDR2 sequences are SGHDT and YYEEEE. The CDR3 length is 14 residues. The CDR3 nucleotides are TGTGCCAGCTACTCAGGTACCACCTTGTACGAGCAGTACTTC. Protein: CASYSGTTLYEQYF.

This clone was seen only a few times. The gene calls are TRBV5-4 and TRBJ2-7; no definite D call. The CDR3 length is 13 residues. The V and J ends lost 4 bases and 2 bases respectively, with 10 bases between them. Per germline, CDR1 SGHNT and CDR2 YYREEE (reference sequence). The DNA for the CDR3 is TGTGCCAGCAGCCCGGAGTCGACCTACGAGCAGTACTTC. Amino acids: CASSPESTYEQYF.

This chain uses TRBV30 with TRBJ1-4; D gene ambiguous. Trimming removed 3 bases at V and 8 bases at J, with 16 bases between. The germline V gene encodes CDR1 GTSNPN and CDR2 SVGIG (reference sequence). CDR3 length equals 14 residues. In nucleotides, the CDR3 is TGTGCCTGGAGGAGTGGGTTTATCGGGGAAAAACTGTTTTTT. Translation: CAWRSGFIGEKLFF.

This CDR3 reads CSALGLAGVIDTQYF. CDR3 bases: TGCAGCGCCCTAGGACTAGCGGGGGTAATAGATACGCAGTATTTT. V is TRBV29-1 and J is TRBJ2-3; TRBD2 matches 13 bases. The CDR3 consists of 15 residues. Germline trimming cut 7 bases from V and 5 bases from J; bases unmatched to any gene: 9. The V gene's germline CDR1 is SQVTM and CDR2 ANQGSEA.

The rearrangement joins TRBV25-1 to TRBJ2-1, with TRBD1 identical over 9 bases. From germline, CDR1 is MGHDK and CDR2 SYGVNS. This CDR3 has 16 amino acids. V dropped 6 bases and J dropped 4; count of bases not matched to a gene: 10. The CDR3, as DNA: TGTGCCAGCAGGGGAAACCGGGACAGGGAGTACAATGAGCAGTTCTTC. It codes for CASRGNRDREYNEQFF. The whole variable domain, remainder taken from reference TRBV25-1 and TRBJ2-1, is EADIYQTPRYLVIGTGKKITLECSQTMGHDKMYWYQQDPGMELHLIHYSYGVNSTEKGDLSSESTVSRIRTEHFPLTLESARPSHTSQYLCASRGNRDREYNEQFFGPGTRLTVL.

The rearrangement uses TRBV30 and TRBJ2-5; D is possibly TRBD2 (6 bases). Between the trimmed V and J ends, which lost 1 base and 4 bases, there was a span of 10 bases. Germline CDR1 reads GTSNPN; CDR2 reads SVGIG (reference sequence). The CDR3 runs 13 residues. The CDR3 DNA sequence: TGTGCCTGGAGTGGAGGCGGGACAGAGACCCAGTACTTC. This codes for CAWSGGGTETQYF.

This clone was seen only a few times. The J gene is TRBJ2-7, the V gene TRBV27, with a possible D match to TRBD1 (6 bases). Per the germline V gene, CDR1 is MNHEY and CDR2 is SMNVEV (reference sequence). The CDR3 runs to 16 residues. With 6 bases removed from V and 4 bases from J, the gap between germline ends came to 22 bases. CDR3 DNA sequence: TGTGCCAGCAGAAAGCAACCCGGGACACAACTTTACGAGCAGTACTTC. Residues: CASRKQPGTQLYEQYF.

The V gene is TRBV13, the J gene TRBJ1-2, with 9 positions matching TRBD1. The CDR3 length is 17 residues. Germline lookup yields CDR1 PRHDT and CDR2 FYEKMQ (reference sequence). J gave up 2 bases and V 4 bases, and 11 bases lay outside the gene matches. The CDR3 bases are TGTGCCAGCAGCTCCTTGGGGACAGGGACCGTCAACTATGGCTACACCTTC. It specifies CASSSLGTGTVNYGYTF.

This clone turned up a few times. The chain uses TRBV29-1 and TRBJ2-3, with D unclear. Germline loops: CDR1 SQVTM, CDR2 ANQGSEA. CDR3 size: 15 residues. Trimming stripped 0 bases from V and 1 base from J, with 11 bases between. The CDR3 coding sequence is TGCAGCGTTGAAGATCTGGGGATTGGCACAGATACGCAGTATTTT. Translation: CSVEDLGIGTDTQYF.

The chain employs TRBV5-1 and TRBJ2-5; 7 positions match TRBD1. The CDR3 spans 15 residues. J lost 3 bases, V lost 4 bases, and 9 bases had no gene match. CDR1 SGHRS and CDR2 YFSETQ come from the germline V gene. CDR3 nucleotides: TGCGCCAGCAGCATACCATCCGGGACAGAAGAGACCCAGTACTTC. Residues: CASSIPSGTEETQYF.

The V gene is TRBV7-2, the J gene TRBJ2-2; 8 bases are shared with TRBD2. CDR1 is SGHTA and CDR2 is FQGNSA in the germline V gene. The J segment lost 0 bases and the V segment lost 5 bases, leaving 5 bases of the junction unmatched. The length of the CDR3 is 16 residues. CDR3: CASSPPGGANTGELFF. The CDR3 DNA reads as TGTGCCAGCAGCCCCCCGGGGGGGGCGAACACCGGGGAGCTGTTTTTT.